One T cell receptor beta chain is described in this entry. What it binds is not known. The data stem from a study of blood T cells in healthy people across ages. Points from the study as a whole: Compared with aged donors, long-lived donors showed fewer expanded clones, suggesting selection. Roughly linear declines in TCR beta diversity per million T cells occurred with age. Donor CMV infection status was unknown, possibly confounding age-related changes in expanded clonotypes.

Unmatched junction bases numbered 12, after V lost 3 bases and J lost 6 bases. The CDR3 is made up of 16 amino acids. Germline lookup yields CDR1 SGHTA and CDR2 FQGTGA. Combining a sample-barcoded 5' primer with a J-beta primer mix, a second PCR ran for roughly 7 to 12 cycles. TCRdb called the 5' RACE reads again in MiXCR, with one record for every CDR3 protein. The sample includes 700,000 to 900,000 distinct CDR3 sequences, under 30% of them seen just once. The data were also submitted as part of a second study, on T cells of mothers and their children.

The sample comprised blood. The sequence derives from a boy aged 5 to 17 in good health. The chain carries TRBV7-3 and TRBJ2-3; 7 bases are a match to TRBD2. The CDR3 DNA follows: TGTGCCAGCAGCTTCTCTCGGGACCTGGGGGGGGATACGCAGTATTTT. It translates to CASSFSRDLGGDTQYF.